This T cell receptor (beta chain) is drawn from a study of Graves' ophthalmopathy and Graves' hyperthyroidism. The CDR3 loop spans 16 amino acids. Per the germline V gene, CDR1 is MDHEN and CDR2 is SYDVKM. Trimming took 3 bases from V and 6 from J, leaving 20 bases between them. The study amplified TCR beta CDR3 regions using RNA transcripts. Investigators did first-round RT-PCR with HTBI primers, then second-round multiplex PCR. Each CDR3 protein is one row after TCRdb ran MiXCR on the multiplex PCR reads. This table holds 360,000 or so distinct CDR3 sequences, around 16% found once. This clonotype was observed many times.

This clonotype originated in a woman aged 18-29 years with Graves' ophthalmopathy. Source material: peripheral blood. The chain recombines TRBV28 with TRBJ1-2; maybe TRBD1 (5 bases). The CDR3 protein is CASSFLVGGGKDGYTF. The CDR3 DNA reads TGTGCCAGCAGTTTCCTGGTGGGGGGAGGAAAGGATGGCTACACCTTC.